This entry describes one T cell receptor beta chain. The data belong to a study of OX40 agonist ivuxolimab in advanced cancers. With 4 bases removed from V and 0 bases from J, the gap between germline ends came to 15 bases. CDR1 MNHEY and CDR2 SVGAGI come from the germline V gene. The CDR3 totals 16 residues. The protocol was immunoSEQ multiplex PCR, while the TCRdb copy is restricted to in-frame clones and leaves out a portion. This sample has tens of thousands of clones, with roughly 92% found just once. The sequenced sample was CD4+ or CD8+ T cells sorted from blood, obtained in a trial of the OX40 agonist ivuxolimab. V is TRBV6-5 and J is TRBJ1-2, with D maybe TRBD1 (6 bases). The source is an adult with an advanced solid tumor such as melanoma, head and neck, liver or kidney cancer. CDR3: CASSFDRTPSNYGYTF. The CDR3 DNA reads TGTGCCAGCAGTTTCGACAGGACTCCTTCTAACTATGGCTACACCTTC.